This entry concerns a single T cell receptor beta chain. Its matching antigen is unknown. V was cut by 0 bases and J by 4 bases, with 9 bases left in between. CDR3 length: 14 amino acids. Germline V gives CDR1 SGHVS, CDR2 FNYEAQ. Generated by immunoSEQ multiplex PCR, the TCRdb table keeps only in-frame clones and is missing some. Here the sample spans some 2.4 million clones, 80% to 95% being singletons. The source of the sample is a study of shared clonotypes between healthy human individuals. The study's findings and limits: Naive subsets tended to show greater estimated richness than memory subsets. A reduction in generation probabilities was seen for non-shared clonotypes relative to those shared by all four donors.

This chain joins TRBV7-6 and TRBJ1-2; weak D call: TRBD1 (6 bases). The receptor was isolated from a man aged 18-30 years in good health. Some clones in this sample may be carry-over from other donors' samples. Sequenced input: naive CD4+ T cells from PBMCs. Described subset: CD45RA+ positively selected. DNA of the CDR3: TGTGCCAGCAGCTTAGCACAGGGAGGCTATGGCTACACCTTC. It translates to CASSLAQGGYGYTF.